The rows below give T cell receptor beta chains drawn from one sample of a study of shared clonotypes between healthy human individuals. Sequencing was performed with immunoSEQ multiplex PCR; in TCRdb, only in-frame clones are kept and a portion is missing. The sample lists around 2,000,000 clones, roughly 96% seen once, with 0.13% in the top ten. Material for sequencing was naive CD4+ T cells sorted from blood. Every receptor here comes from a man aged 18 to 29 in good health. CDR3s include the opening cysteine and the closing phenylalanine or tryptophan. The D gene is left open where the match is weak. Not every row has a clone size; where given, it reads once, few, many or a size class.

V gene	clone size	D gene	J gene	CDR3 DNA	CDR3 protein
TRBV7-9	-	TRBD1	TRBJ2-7	TGTGCCAGCAGCAGGAACGGGACAGTCTCCTACGAGCAGTACTTC	CASSRNGTVSYEQYF
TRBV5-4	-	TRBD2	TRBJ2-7	TGTGCCAGCAGCTTCTCTAGCGGGAGTTCCTACGAGCAGTACTTC	CASSFSSGSSYEQYF
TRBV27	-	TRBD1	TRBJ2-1	TGTGCCAGCAGTTTGGACAGGGGCCACAATGAGCAGTTCTTC	CASSLDRGHNEQFF
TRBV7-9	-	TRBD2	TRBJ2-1	TGTGCCAGCAGAACGGGACTAGCGGGGGGAGTAGGTGAGCAGTTCTTC	CASRTGLAGGVGEQFF
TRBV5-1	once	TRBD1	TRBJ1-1	TGCGCCAGCAGCTTGGCCGGGGCGGGGACAGGGAAAGCTTTCTTT	CASSLAGAGTGKAFF
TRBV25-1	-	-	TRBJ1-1	TGTGCCAGCAGTGACTCGACAGTGAACACTGAAGCTTTCTTT	CASSDSTVNTEAFF
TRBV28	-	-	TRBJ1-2	TGTGCCAGCAGACCTCGTGGGGGGGGTTATTCCTATGGCTGCACCTTC	CASRPRGGGYSYGCTF
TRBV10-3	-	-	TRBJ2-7	TGTGCCATCAGCGACAGCTCTTACGAGCAGTACTTC	CAISDSSYEQYF
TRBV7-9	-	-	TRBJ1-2	TGTGCCAGCAGCCCGGGTCCGTATGGCTACACCTTC	CASSPGPYGYTF
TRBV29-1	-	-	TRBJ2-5	TGCAGCGTTGAAAGGGGCGCGGGAGAGACCCAGTACTTC	CSVERGAGETQYF
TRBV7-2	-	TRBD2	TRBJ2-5	TGTGCCAGCAGCTTAATCTCGCTAGCGGAGCAAGAGACCCAGTACTTC	CASSLISLAEQETQYF
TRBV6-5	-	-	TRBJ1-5	TGTGCCAGCGGACCCGACATCTACCAGCCCCAGCATTTT	CASGPDIYQPQHF
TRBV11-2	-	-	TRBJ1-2	TGTGCCAGCAGCTTAGCCCCAGAAAACTATGGCTACACCTTC	CASSLAPENYGYTF
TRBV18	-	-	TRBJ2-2	TGTGCCAGCTCACCATTTCAGGTCTTCCAAGGGAACACCGGGGAGCTGTTTTTT	CASSPFQVFQGNTGELFF
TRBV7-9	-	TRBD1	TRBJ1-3	TGTGCCAGCAGCTCGTTGAGGACAGGGGATGAGAACACCATATATTTT	CASSSLRTGDENTIYF